One sample yielded the 27 T cell receptor beta chains listed below, sequenced in a study of cytotoxic CD8 clonotypes in ibrutinib-treated CLL. Produced via immunoSEQ multiplex PCR; TCRdb's table is partial and in-frame only. The data contain around 250,000 clones, about three quarters of them singletons. Sequencing used PBMCs, obtained after 24 months of ibrutinib treatment. The receptors here all came from a human donor with chronic lymphocytic leukemia.

This clone was seen only a few times. The rearrangement uses TRBV7-2 and TRBJ2-5, with 7 bases fitting TRBD1. Germline assignment: CDR1 SGHTA and CDR2 FQGNSA. This CDR3 has 14 amino acids. V lost 1 base and J lost 2; bases outside the gene matches: 1. The CDR3 sequence is CASSLGQGQETQYF. The CDR3 DNA sequence: TGTGCCAGCAGCTTAGGACAGGGACAAGAGACCCAGTACTTC.

V gene TRBV28 combines with J gene TRBJ2-1, with a tentative D call TRBD2 (6 bases). The V gene lost 5 bases and the J gene lost 12 bases, with 17 bases spanning the gap. In germline, CDR1 is MDHEN, CDR2 SYDVKM. There are 13 residues in the CDR3. This chain's CDR3 is CASSRTLASWQFF. In nucleotides, the CDR3 is TGTGCCAGCAGTCGCACACTAGCAAGTTGGCAGTTCTTC.

The chain has TRBV29-1 and TRBJ1-2; TRBD1 agrees at 7 bases. V trimming: 0 bases; J trimming: 6 bases; junction bases outside the gene matches: 13. This CDR3 comprises 16 residues. The V gene's germline CDR1 is SQVTM and CDR2 ANQGSEA. The CDR3 is CSVEDREGARTDGYTF. The CDR3 DNA follows: TGCAGCGTTGAAGATCGGGAGGGGGCGAGGACAGATGGCTACACCTTC.

V is TRBV9 and J is TRBJ2-3, with 11 nucleotides matching TRBD2. With 1 base clipped from V and 12 bases from J, the junction kept 1 base outside the gene matches. The CDR3 length is 12 residues. CDR1 and CDR2 from the germline V gene are SGDLS and YYNGEE. CDR3 residues: CASSVTSGSQYF. The CDR3 nucleotides read TGTGCCAGCAGCGTAACTAGCGGGAGTCAGTATTTT.

The chain couples TRBV29-1 to TRBJ2-2, with D possibly matching TRBD1 (5 bases). V lost 6 bases to trimming and J lost 4 bases, with 9 bases between them. Germline CDR1 SQVTM, CDR2 ANQGSEA. The CDR3 runs 12 residues. DNA of the CDR3: TGCAGCGTAGCCGACAGCACCGGGGAGCTGTTTTTT. Its translation is CSVADSTGELFF.

The chain is built from TRBV7-3 and TRBJ2-3; 10 nucleotides agree with TRBD1. Per the germline V gene, CDR1 is SGHTA and CDR2 is FQGTGA. Trimming cost V 2 bases and J 6 bases; bases outside gene matches: 8. This CDR3 contains 16 residues. This CDR3 reads CASSLLGTGDADTQYF. For the CDR3, the DNA is TGTGCCAGCAGCTTATTGGGGACAGGGGATGCGGATACGCAGTATTTT.

J is TRBJ2-1 and V is TRBV4-1, with TRBD2 identical over 8 bases. Germline loops: CDR1 MGHRA, CDR2 YSYEKL. With 1 base clipped from V and 6 bases from J, the junction kept 14 bases outside the gene matches. The CDR3 loop spans 18 amino acids. The CDR3 coding sequence is TGCGCCAGCAGCCAAGGTAGCCGGCCACTAGCGGTGTGCAATGAGCAGTTCTTC. The encoded protein is CASSQGSRPLAVCNEQFF.

This clone is a singleton in its sample. The genes are TRBV9 and TRBJ2-1; D perhaps matches TRBD2 (5 bases). The germline gives CDR1 SGDLS, CDR2 YYNGEE. This CDR3 is built from 16 residues. V was pared by 0 bases and J by 1 base, with 11 bases between. The chain's CDR3 is CASSVDLTGSYNEQFF. DNA for the CDR3: TGTGCCAGCAGCGTAGATTTGACGGGGTCCTACAATGAGCAGTTCTTC. Looking up the rest from reference TRBV9 and TRBJ2-1 gives the full variable domain: DSGVTQTPKHLITATGQRVTLRCSPRSGDLSVYWYQQSLDQGLQFLIQYYNGEERAKGNILERFSAQQFPDLHSELNLSSLELGDSALYFCASSVDLTGSYNEQFFGPGTRLTVL.

This clone was picked up a small number of times. The chain combines TRBV29-1 with TRBJ2-5; D gene unclear. Trimming removed 2 bases from V and 5 bases from J, with 12 bases in between. The CDR3 extends over 13 amino acids. Germline CDR1 is SQVTM and CDR2 is ANQGSEA. DNA of the CDR3: TGCAGCGTTGAAATCGCTAACGGGGAGACCCAGTACTTC. Its translation: CSVEIANGETQYF.

This chain connects TRBV5-1 to TRBJ2-7; D is perhaps TRBD1 (5 bases). The CDR3 covers 16 residues. V lost 0 bases, J lost 3 bases, and 16 bases lay in between. The germline V gene encodes CDR1 SGHRS and CDR2 YFSETQ. CDR3 loop: CASSLAHSGQDYEQYF. The CDR3 coding sequence is TGCGCCAGCAGCTTGGCCCATAGTGGACAAGACTACGAGCAGTACTTC.

This rearrangement joins TRBV6-5 to TRBJ1-4; the D is unclear. CDR3 length equals 13 residues. In germline, CDR1 is MNHEY, CDR2 SVGAGI. Between the trimmed V and J ends, which lost 6 bases and 4 bases, there was a span of 9 bases. The DNA of the CDR3 is TGTGCCAGCAGCTCTGACATTAATGAAAAACTGTTTTTT. Protein product: CASSSDINEKLFF.

This clone was seen at least ten times. The chain uses TRBV28 and TRBJ1-5; 9 bases are a match to TRBD1. The CDR3 extends over 14 amino acids. The ends lost 7 bases at V and 8 bases at J; junction bases unmatched: 9. Germline V lookup: CDR1 MDHEN, CDR2 SYDVKM. The DNA for the CDR3 is TGTGCCAGCACCGATACAGGGGGCGCGAAGCCCCAGCATTTT. Amino acid sequence: CASTDTGGAKPQHF.

A word on this clone: Additional DNA sequences in this sample encode the identical CDR3. The chain joins TRBV28 to TRBJ2-3, with D perhaps assigned TRBD1 or TRBD2 (5 bases each). Germline V gene sequence: CDR1 MDHEN, CDR2 SYDVKM. V lost 3 bases, J lost 2 bases, and 9 bases lay in between. CDR3 length equals 14 residues. The CDR3: CASSLTGPTDTQYF. In DNA, the CDR3 is TGTGCCAGCAGTTTGACGGGACCCACAGATACGCAGTATTTT.

The chain has TRBV27 and TRBJ2-7; TRBD2 might be the D (6 bases). The germline V gene has CDR1 MNHEY and CDR2 SMNVEV (reference sequence). V dropped 6 bases and J dropped 7 bases, with 19 bases sitting between them. This CDR3 is built from 14 residues. The CDR3: CASSQKAGHGEQYF. The CDR3 region has the DNA TGTGCCAGCAGCCAAAAAGCGGGCCATGGGGAGCAGTACTTC.

This clone was seen only a few times. This chain connects TRBV5-1 to TRBJ1-5; D is possibly TRBD1 (6 bases). The germline V and J ends were trimmed by 5 bases and 5 bases, with 11 bases remaining between them. CDR3 length equals 13 residues. Germline V gives CDR1 SGHRS, CDR2 YFSETQ. CDR3 sequence (DNA): TGCGCCAGCAGGGAGGGGGAGTATCAGCCCCAGCATTTT. Protein product: CASREGEYQPQHF.

V gene TRBV9 combines with J gene TRBJ2-2; D perhaps matches TRBD2 (5 bases). The CDR3 totals 13 residues. Germline V gene sequence: CDR1 SGDLS, CDR2 YYNGEE. Trimming left V 3 bases short and J 6 bases short, with 9 bases between. The CDR3 DNA follows: TGTGCCAGCAGCGATAGCGCCCCCGGGGAGCTGTTTTTT. Protein sequence: CASSDSAPGELFF.

Only one count was recorded for this clone. The chain is built from TRBV6-6 and TRBJ2-7; 7 bases map to TRBD1. The CDR3 has 14 amino acids. The trim removed 2 bases at V and 4 bases at J, leaving 5 bases unmatched. Germline values: CDR1 MNHNY, CDR2 SVGAGI (reference sequence). The CDR3 nucleotides are TGTGCCAGCAGTTACACTGACAGGGCGTACGAGCAGTACTTC. This translates into CASSYTDRAYEQYF.

The chain combines TRBV29-1 with TRBJ1-5; 11 positions match TRBD1. The germline gives CDR1 SQVTM, CDR2 ANQGSEA. The CDR3 loop spans 14 amino acids. Trimming cost V 5 bases and J 5 bases; bases outside gene matches: 5. CDR3 residues: CSVPGQGADQPQHF. The DNA for the CDR3 is TGCAGCGTTCCCGGACAGGGGGCAGATCAGCCCCAGCATTTT.

The chain joins TRBV11-2 to TRBJ2-5, with D unresolved. V lost 1 base and J lost 9, with 12 bases in between. The length of the CDR3 is 13 residues. Per germline, CDR1 SGHAT and CDR2 FQNNGV. CDR3 in amino acids: CASSLGRTTAQYF. The CDR3 DNA follows: TGTGCCAGCAGCTTAGGACGGACCACGGCCCAGTACTTC. The complete variable domain, with remaining parts taken from reference TRBV11-2 and TRBJ2-5, reads EAGVAQSPRYKIIEKRQSVAFWCNPISGHATLYWYQQILGQGPKLLIQFQNNGVVDDSQLPKDRFSAERLKGVDSTLKIQPAKLEDSAVYLCASSLGRTTAQYFGPGTRLLVL.

The chain couples TRBV9 to TRBJ2-7, with 9 bases identical to TRBD1. Germline trimming cut 3 bases from V and 2 bases from J; bases unmatched to any gene: 6. The germline V gene encodes CDR1 SGDLS and CDR2 YYNGEE. The CDR3 totals 15 residues. The CDR3 bases are TGTGCCAGCAGCGCGACAGGGGGGGCTACCTACGAGCAGTACTTC. Translating gives CASSATGGATYEQYF.

This clone was seen once. The CDR3 is CASSQDGDRTSGSSYEQYF. Written as DNA, the CDR3 is TGCGCCAGCAGCCAAGATGGGGACCGGACTAGCGGGAGCTCCTACGAGCAGTACTTC. V is TRBV4-3 and J is TRBJ2-7, with 13 positions matching TRBD2. The CDR3 is made up of 19 amino acids. V shed 0 bases, J shed 0 bases, and the junction held 8 bases outside the gene matches. The germline gives CDR1 LGHNA, CDR2 YSLEER.

The rearrangement uses TRBV29-1 and TRBJ1-4; weak D call: TRBD1 (5 bases). Looked up from germline, CDR1 is SQVTM and CDR2 is ANQGSEA. V was pared by 6 bases and J by 4 bases, with 12 bases between. The CDR3 sequence is 13 residues long. CDR3 amino acids: CSVRGPSNEKLFF. The CDR3 bases are TGCAGCGTGAGGGGACCGAGTAATGAAAAACTGTTTTTT.

In its sample, this clone was seen a few times. The V call is TRBV19, the J call TRBJ2-1; 10 bases fit TRBD1. The CDR3 consists of 14 residues. Germline V CDR1 and CDR2: LNHDA, SQIVND (reference sequence). V trimming: 8 bases; J trimming: 10 bases; junction bases outside the gene matches: 11. CDR3 amino acids: CASSPGTGVREQFF. CDR3 DNA: TGTGCCAGTTCCCCCGGGACAGGGGTTCGGGAGCAGTTCTTC.

This chain uses TRBV27 with TRBJ2-4; D is unclear. Per the germline V gene, CDR1 is MNHEY and CDR2 is SMNVEV (reference sequence). The CDR3 loop spans 14 amino acids. The germline V and J ends were trimmed by 6 bases and 4 bases, with 13 bases remaining between them. This CDR3 is CASRDPIRKNIQYF. CDR3 in DNA: TGTGCCAGCAGGGATCCCATTAGGAAAAACATTCAGTACTTC.

The gene calls are TRBV5-1 and TRBJ2-7; the match to TRBD2 covers 10 bases. CDR3 length: 16 residues. The V gene's germline CDR1 is SGHRS and CDR2 YFSETQ. The V gene end was trimmed by 4 bases and the J gene end by 1 base; junction bases not matched to a gene: 8. The CDR3 loop is CASSRRLAGTSYEQYF. CDR3 DNA sequence: TGCGCCAGCAGCCGAAGACTAGCGGGTACTTCCTACGAGCAGTACTTC.

This clone was counted once. The J gene is TRBJ1-3, the V gene TRBV25-1, with D tentatively TRBD1 (5 bases). Germline values: CDR1 MGHDK, CDR2 SYGVNS. V lost 2 bases, J lost 4 bases, and 12 bases lay in between. The CDR3 loop spans 15 amino acids. The DNA of the CDR3 is TGTGCCAGCAGTGAAGAGGGGATGGGAGGAAACACCATATATTTT. Translated: CASSEEGMGGNTIYF.

V usage is TRBV6-1 and J usage is TRBJ2-7, with D tentatively TRBD1 or TRBD2 (5 bases each). CDR3 size: 15 residues. The V end was cut by 4 bases, the J end by 6 bases, with 19 bases between. The germline V gene encodes CDR1 MNHNS and CDR2 SASEGT. The CDR3 bases are TGTGCCAGCAGTGTATCGGGGCAGACCCGCGGCGAGCAGTACTTC. This translates into CASSVSGQTRGEQYF.